The clone carrying this TCR beta chain came up a few times. No antigen is known for it. Produced via immunoSEQ multiplex PCR; TCRdb's table is partial and in-frame only. The sample holds tens of thousands of clones, around 70% seen once. This sample was included in a study of vaccination effects on CD4 cells after COVID-19. General study findings and limits: In healthy vaccinees, only 1 of 255 vaccine-induced clones cross-reacted with common cold coronaviruses.

Sequencing was preceded by expansion of antigen-specific CD4+ T cells with viral peptide pools in the ViraFEST assay. Culturing for around ten days preceded CD4+ T cell isolation. The junction had 6 bases not matched to a gene; V was cut back by 5 bases and J by 8 bases. The length of the CDR3 is 13 residues. Per germline, CDR1 SEHNR and CDR2 FQNEAQ (reference sequence). This rearrangement joins TRBV7-9 to TRBJ2-1, with 7 bases that match TRBD2. The sample consisted of CD4+ T cells from PBMCs cultured with HCoV-229E spike peptides, taken before COVID-19 vaccination. The clonotype comes from a human donor who received a COVID-19 vaccine. The CDR3 bases are TGTGCCAGCAGCCAAGGACTAGTTGATGAGCAGTTCTTC. Translation gives CASSQGLVDEQFF. The whole variable domain, remainder taken from reference TRBV7-9 and TRBJ2-1, is DTGVSQNPRHKITKRGQNVTFRCDPISEHNRLYWYRQTLGQGPEFLTYFQNEAQLEKSRLLSDRFSAERPKGSFSTLEIQRTEQGDSAMYLCASSQGLVDEQFFGPGTRLTVL.